What follows are 29 T cell receptor beta chains derived from one specimen sequenced in a study of shared clonotypes between healthy human individuals. TCRdb's copy holds only in-frame clones and misses some; the assay was immunoSEQ multiplex PCR. The sample has over 400,000 clones; 90% to 96% are singletons. Material for sequencing was naive CD4+ T cells sorted from blood. Described subset: CD45RA+ positively selected. These receptors came from a woman in her 30s in good health.

The chain is built from TRBV19 and TRBJ2-1; TRBD2 is a possible D gene (6 bases). CDR3 length equals 14 residues. In germline, CDR1 is LNHDA, CDR2 SQIVND (reference sequence). Trimming pared 7 bases from V and 8 bases from J, leaving 18 bases between. The CDR3 is CASTPGYSSDEQFF. CDR3 nucleotide sequence: TGTGCCAGTACCCCGGGATACTCTAGCGATGAGCAGTTCTTC.

V is TRBV18 and J is TRBJ1-3; D unresolved. This CDR3 is built from 15 residues. Germline V gives CDR1 KGHSH, CDR2 LQKENI. Trimming cost V 6 bases and J 2 bases, with 14 bases left between them. CDR3 in amino acids: CASSSKVLTGNTIYF. The CDR3 region has the DNA TGTGCCAGCTCGTCCAAGGTTTTAACTGGAAACACCATATATTTT.

Written as DNA, the CDR3 is TGTGCCAGCAGCTCCCCCTGGGTTAGGACCGGGACAGGGAGTTTGGATACGCAGTATTTT. Translated: CASSSPWVRTGTGSLDTQYF. The chain joins TRBV5-4 to TRBJ2-3, with TRBD1 identical over 9 bases. CDR1 SGHNT and CDR2 YYREEE come from the germline V gene (reference sequence). Losses at the gene ends were 3 bases for V and 6 bases for J; bases not matched to a gene: 23. There are 20 residues in the CDR3.

The chain carries TRBV19 and TRBJ2-7; 11 bases fit TRBD2. Germline V gene data show CDR1 as LNHDA and CDR2 as SQIVND (reference sequence). Losses at the gene ends were 3 bases for V and 9 bases for J; bases not matched to a gene: 7. This CDR3 is 14 amino acids long. This chain's CDR3 is CASSITSGSERQYF. CDR3 nucleotide sequence: TGTGCCAGTAGTATTACTAGCGGGAGCGAAAGGCAGTACTTC. Supplemented by reference TRBV19 and TRBJ2-7, the full variable domain reads DGGITQSPKYLFRKEGQNVTLSCEQNLNHDAMYWYRQDPGQGLRLIYYSQIVNDFQKGDIAEGYSVSREKKESFPLTVTSAQKNPTAFYLCASSITSGSERQYFGPGTRLTVT.

The V gene is TRBV28, the J gene TRBJ1-3; a weak D match, TRBD1 (6 bases). This CDR3 comprises 19 residues. Trimming took off 4 bases at V and 0 bases at J, with 22 bases between the two ends. In germline, CDR1 is MDHEN, CDR2 SYDVKM. CDR3 sequence reads: CASSSPKYRDTISGNTIYF. In nucleotides, the CDR3 is TGTGCCAGCAGTTCCCCTAAATACAGGGATACAATCTCTGGAAACACCATATATTTT.

The chain is built from TRBV19 and TRBJ2-6; TRBD1 matches 9 bases. The CDR3 is made up of 19 amino acids. The germline gives CDR1 LNHDA, CDR2 SQIVND (reference sequence). V trimming: 9 bases; J trimming: 3 bases; junction bases outside the gene matches: 18. CDR3 sequence reads: CASRRLPGQGSFGANVLTF. CDR3 DNA sequence: TGTGCCAGCCGCCGACTCCCGGGACAGGGCTCTTTTGGGGCCAACGTCCTGACTTTC.

The chain carries TRBV14 and TRBJ2-7; 16 bases are a match to TRBD2. V shed 5 bases, J shed 1 base, and the junction held 14 bases outside the gene matches. The length of the CDR3 is 20 residues. CDR1 is SGHDN, CDR2 FVKESK, per germline. The CDR3 reads CASSDTGTSGRATMSYEQYF. CDR3 in DNA: TGTGCCAGCAGCGATACCGGGACTAGCGGGAGGGCCACAATGTCCTACGAGCAGTACTTC.

This sequence joins TRBV5-6 and TRBJ2-5; D remains ambiguous. The CDR3 spans 13 residues. Between the trimmed V and J ends, which lost 1 base and 5 bases, there was a span of 9 bases. Germline CDR1 SGHDT, CDR2 YYEEEE. The CDR3 loop is CASSLLRRETQYF. DNA for the CDR3: TGTGCCAGCAGCTTGCTGCGTCGGGAGACCCAGTACTTC.

This clone was seen just once. This sequence joins TRBV27 and TRBJ1-2; the D gene is possibly TRBD1 (5 bases). CDR1 and CDR2 (germline): MNHEY, SMNVEV (reference sequence). This CDR3 contains 14 residues. V lost 6 bases and J lost 2, with 13 bases in between. The CDR3 DNA reads TGTGCCAGCAGATGGGGCAGCGGGAACTATGGCTACACCTTC. Amino acid sequence: CASRWGSGNYGYTF.

This clone was detected once. This chain uses TRBV9 with TRBJ2-1, with 9 bases that match TRBD2. V was clipped by 4 bases and J by 4 bases; unmatched bases: 6. Per germline, CDR1 SGDLS and CDR2 YYNGEE. The CDR3 sequence is 15 residues long. Written as DNA, the CDR3 is TGTGCCAGCAGCTCTGGAGCGGGAGGTTACAATGAGCAGTTCTTC. It specifies CASSSGAGGYNEQFF.

The V gene is TRBV4-1, the J gene TRBJ2-3; D possibly matches TRBD1 or TRBD2 (5 bases each). This CDR3 is built from 15 residues. The V end lost 1 base, the J end lost 2 bases, and 10 bases lay between the germline ends. Germline CDR1 is MGHRA and CDR2 is YSYEKL. The CDR3 nucleotides read TGCGCCAGCAGCCAAGTTCCGGGGACCACAGATACGCAGTATTTT. This gives the protein CASSQVPGTTDTQYF.

The chain employs TRBV28 and TRBJ2-7; D unresolved. Deletions cut 3 bases from V and 0 bases from J, with 6 bases between. Germline lookup yields CDR1 MDHEN and CDR2 SYDVKM. This CDR3 comprises 13 residues. The CDR3 is CASSLTDSYEQYF. The DNA of the CDR3 is TGTGCCAGCAGTTTGACTGACTCCTACGAGCAGTACTTC.

The V and J genes are TRBV2 and TRBJ1-5, with D possibly TRBD1 on 5 matching bases. This CDR3 region has 13 residues. Trimming pared 7 bases from V and 4 bases from J, leaving 11 bases between. CDR1 is SNHLY and CDR2 is FYNNEI in the germline V gene. This CDR3 reads CASKIDSNQPQHF. The DNA for the CDR3 is TGTGCCAGCAAAATCGACAGTAATCAGCCCCAGCATTTT.

J is TRBJ1-3 and V is TRBV7-9, with 7 bases aligning to TRBD1. V lost 4 bases and J lost 2; bases outside the gene matches: 11. The germline V gene has CDR1 SEHNR and CDR2 FQNEAQ (reference sequence). This CDR3 has 17 residues. The CDR3 region is CASSSRDSVLTGNTIYF. DNA for the CDR3: TGTGCCAGCAGCTCCCGGGACAGCGTTTTAACTGGAAACACCATATATTTT.

The chain has TRBV5-4 and TRBJ2-5; possible D gene TRBD1, 6 bases. The assigned J gene may be wrong: the sequence end matches TRBJ2-7 better. Germline CDR1 and CDR2: SGHNT and YYREEE (reference sequence). CDR3 length equals 13 residues. The CDR3 DNA reads as TGTGCCAGCAGCTATGCTGGGGGCCACGAGCAGTACTTC. Protein sequence: CASSYAGGHEQYF.

This rearrangement joins TRBV5-1 to TRBJ2-7; D gene unclear. The germline V and J ends were trimmed by 1 base and 0 bases, with 8 bases remaining between them. This CDR3 comprises 14 residues. Germline CDR1 and CDR2: SGHRS and YFSETQ. CDR3 sequence: CASSLQVSSYEQYF. CDR3 bases: TGCGCCAGCAGCTTGCAGGTCAGCTCCTACGAGCAGTACTTC. Combining the CDR3 with reference TRBV5-1 and TRBJ2-7 gives the whole variable domain KAGVTQTPRYLIKTRGQQVTLSCSPISGHRSVSWYQQTPGQGLQFLFEYFSETQRNKGNFPGRFSGRQFSNSRSEMNVSTLELGDSALYLCASSLQVSSYEQYFGPGTRLTVT.

V is TRBV28 and J is TRBJ1-2; D unclear. V was pared by 6 bases and J by 4 bases, with 12 bases between. Germline assignment: CDR1 MDHEN and CDR2 SYDVKM. CDR3 size: 13 residues. The CDR3 here is CASRIGLSYGYTF. CDR3 DNA: TGTGCCAGCAGAATAGGGTTGAGCTATGGCTACACCTTC.

This clone is a singleton in its sample. V usage is TRBV28 and J usage is TRBJ2-7; D tentatively reads TRBD1 or TRBD2 (5 bases each). Deletions cut 6 bases from V and 2 bases from J, with 14 bases between. Germline CDR1 is MDHEN and CDR2 is SYDVKM. This CDR3 contains 14 residues. The CDR3 DNA is TGTGCCAGCAGCTGGGGGATACCCCCCTACGAGCAGTACTTC. Protein: CASSWGIPPYEQYF. Using reference TRBV28 and TRBJ2-7 for the parts outside the CDR3, the full variable domain is DVKVTQSSRYLVKRTGEKVFLECVQDMDHENMFWYRQDPGLGLRLIYFSYDVKMKEKGDIPEGYSVSREKKERFSLILESASTNQTSMYLCASSWGIPPYEQYFGPGTRLTVT.

This rearrangement joins TRBV18 to TRBJ1-1; no definite D call. Between the trimmed V and J ends, which lost 1 base and 3 bases, there was a span of 15 bases. Germline V lookup: CDR1 KGHSH, CDR2 LQKENI. The CDR3 runs 16 residues. The DNA for the CDR3 is TGTGCCAGCTCACCACTGGCGGGCGGGAGCTACACTGAAGCTTTCTTT. Protein product: CASSPLAGGSYTEAFF.

The rearrangement joins TRBV11-1 to TRBJ2-1; 12 bases map to TRBD2. The J segment lost 3 bases and the V segment lost 5 bases, leaving 14 bases of the junction unmatched. The length of the CDR3 is 19 residues. Germline V lookup: CDR1 SGHAT, CDR2 FQDESV (reference sequence). The CDR3 loop reads CASSLRGLAGGPFYNEQFF. The DNA for the CDR3 is TGTGCCAGCAGCCTGAGGGGGCTAGCGGGAGGGCCTTTCTACAATGAGCAGTTCTTC.

V gene TRBV2 combines with J gene TRBJ1-2, with a tentative D call TRBD1 (5 bases). Deletions cut 6 bases from V and 4 bases from J, with 18 bases between. The CDR3 covers 15 residues. Germline CDR1 is SNHLY and CDR2 is FYNNEI. The CDR3 DNA sequence: TGTGCCAGCAGCGGGTCCGCATGGGGGGTCTATGGCTACACCTTC. This encodes CASSGSAWGVYGYTF.

The rearrangement links TRBV18 to TRBJ2-7; no definite D call. The length of the CDR3 is 13 residues. CDR1 and CDR2 from the germline V gene are KGHSH and LQKENI. Trimming pared 2 bases from V and 3 bases from J, leaving 8 bases between. The CDR3 sequence: CASSPGLFYEQYF. As DNA, the CDR3 is TGTGCCAGCTCACCAGGGTTATTCTACGAGCAGTACTTC.

This chain joins TRBV19 and TRBJ1-1; possibly TRBD1 for D (6 bases). The CDR3 sequence is 15 residues long. Deletions cut 7 bases from V and 0 bases from J, with 15 bases between. The germline V gene has CDR1 LNHDA and CDR2 SQIVND (reference sequence). The CDR3 DNA reads as TGTGCCAGTAAAGGGGGTGGTGTCATGAACACTGAAGCTTTCTTT. Translation: CASKGGGVMNTEAFF. Using reference TRBV19 and TRBJ1-1 for the parts outside the CDR3, the full variable domain is DGGITQSPKYLFRKEGQNVTLSCEQNLNHDAMYWYRQDPGQGLRLIYYSQIVNDFQKGDIAEGYSVSREKKESFPLTVTSAQKNPTAFYLCASKGGGVMNTEAFFGQGTRLTVV.

V gene TRBV6-5 combines with J gene TRBJ1-1; D perhaps matches TRBD1 (6 bases). CDR1 is MNHEY and CDR2 is SVGAGI in the germline V gene. Between the trimmed V and J ends, which lost 0 bases and 4 bases, there was a span of 9 bases. CDR3 length equals 14 residues. The CDR3 coding sequence is TGTGCCAGCAGTTACTCGAAGGGGGGCACTGAAGCTTTCTTT. Translated, it gives CASSYSKGGTEAFF.

The chain is built from TRBV2 and TRBJ1-2, with 9 bases fitting TRBD1. V shed 4 bases and J 8 bases; nucleotides not matched to a gene: 11. Germline V gene lookup returns CDR1 SNHLY and CDR2 FYNNEI. The CDR3 has 15 amino acids. This chain's CDR3 is CASSGQPGQGGGYTF. CDR3 coding DNA: TGTGCCAGCAGTGGGCAGCCGGGACAGGGAGGGGGCTACACCTTC.

This clone was picked up one time. The V call is TRBV10-3, the J call TRBJ2-7, with 8 bases matching TRBD1. Germline V gene sequence: CDR1 ENHRY, CDR2 SYGVKD. The CDR3 runs 15 residues. After removal of 2 bases from V and 3 bases from J, the junction contained 6 bases not matched to a gene. In DNA form, the CDR3 reads TGTGCCATCAGTGAGCGCAGAACAGGGGGCTACGAGCAGTACTTC. Translation gives CAISERRTGGYEQYF.

This chain uses TRBV25-1 with TRBJ2-7, with D possibly TRBD1 on 6 matching bases. The germline V and J ends were trimmed by 3 bases and 0 bases, with 12 bases remaining between them. CDR1 and CDR2 (germline): MGHDK, SYGVNS. The CDR3 has 15 amino acids. The chain's CDR3 is CASSEPGTLSYEQYF. The CDR3 DNA sequence: TGTGCCAGCAGTGAGCCCGGGACACTCTCCTACGAGCAGTACTTC.

This chain uses TRBV2 with TRBJ2-2; 9 positions agree with TRBD2. The CDR3 totals 18 residues. The trim removed 0 bases at V and 2 bases at J, leaving 7 bases unmatched. Germline lookup yields CDR1 SNHLY and CDR2 FYNNEI. CDR3 in DNA: TGTGCCAGCAGTGAAGCGGGAATAGCGGGAGAAAACACCGGGGAGCTGTTTTTT. The encoded protein is CASSEAGIAGENTGELFF.

The chain has TRBV5-3 and TRBJ1-1, with TRBD1 as a possible D gene (6 bases). TRBV5-3 is an open reading frame, and its role is uncertain. This CDR3 comprises 14 residues. V was trimmed by 10 bases and J by 7 bases, leaving 23 bases between them. CDR3 amino acids: CAWKAGGSPCEAFF. Here the CDR3 DNA reads TGTGCCTGGAAGGCCGGGGGCTCCCCCTGTGAAGCTTTCTTT.